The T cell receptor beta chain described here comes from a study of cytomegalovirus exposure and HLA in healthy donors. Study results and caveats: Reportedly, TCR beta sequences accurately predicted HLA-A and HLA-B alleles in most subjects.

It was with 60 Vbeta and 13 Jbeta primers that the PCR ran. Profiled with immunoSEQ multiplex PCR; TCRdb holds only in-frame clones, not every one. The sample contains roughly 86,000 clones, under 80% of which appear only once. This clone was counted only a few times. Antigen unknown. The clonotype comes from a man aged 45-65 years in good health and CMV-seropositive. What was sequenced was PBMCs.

The CDR3: CAIARDKYNEQFF. The CDR3 DNA reads TGTGCCATCGCCAGGGACAAATACAATGAGCAGTTCTTC. J is TRBJ2-1 and V is TRBV10-3, with a tentative D call TRBD1 (6 bases). Germline CDR1 and CDR2: ENHRY and SYGVKD. The CDR3 spans 13 residues. Deletions cut 8 bases from V and 4 bases from J, with 12 bases between.